Included here is one TCR beta chain sequence, with context. The age range of participants was about 18 to 100 years, with residence in some 25 US areas. Assay used: immunoSEQ multiplex PCR; TCRdb lists only in-frame clones, some missing. The sample includes about 210,000 clones, about 83% of them seen just once. The sample comes from a study of blood T cell repertoires in COVID-19. CDR1 and CDR2 from the germline V gene are MNHEY and SVGEGT. Losses at the gene ends were 2 bases for V and 7 bases for J; bases not matched to a gene: 10. The CDR3 spans 15 residues. The TCR sequence derives from a man in his forties with acute COVID-19. The rearrangement uses TRBV6-2 or TRBV6-3 and TRBJ2-7, with TRBD1 matching 8 bases. The sequencing sample was made of PBMCs or T cells enriched from blood (not recorded which). The CDR3 DNA reads as TGTGCCAGCAGTTACGGGGACAGGTACGGTCAGGAGCAGTACTTC. This sequence encodes CASSYGDRYGQEQYF.